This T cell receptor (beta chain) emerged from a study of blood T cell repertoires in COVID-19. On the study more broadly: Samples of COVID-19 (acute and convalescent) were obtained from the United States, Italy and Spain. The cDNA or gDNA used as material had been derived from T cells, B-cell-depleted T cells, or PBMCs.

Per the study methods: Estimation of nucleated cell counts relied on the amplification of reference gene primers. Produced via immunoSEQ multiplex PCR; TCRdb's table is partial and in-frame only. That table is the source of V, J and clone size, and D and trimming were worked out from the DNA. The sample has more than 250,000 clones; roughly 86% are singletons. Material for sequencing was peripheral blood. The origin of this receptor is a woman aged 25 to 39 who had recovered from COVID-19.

The CDR3 sequence is CASSIGKWATQYF. The CDR3 coding sequence is TGTGCCAGCAGCATAGGGAAGTGGGCGACCCAGTACTTC. The chain uses TRBV9 and TRBJ2-5; no firm D call. The CDR3 spans 13 residues. The V end lost 4 bases, the J end lost 7 bases, and 14 bases lay between the germline ends. Germline CDR1 and CDR2: SGDLS and YYNGEE.